The rows below give T cell receptor beta chains drawn from one sample of a study of OX40 agonist ivuxolimab in advanced cancers. Produced via immunoSEQ multiplex PCR; TCRdb's table is partial and in-frame only. The repertoire holds roughly 32,000 clones, 80% to 85% seen once, with roughly 25% in the top ten. The sequences come from CD4+ or CD8+ T cells sorted from blood, collected in a trial of the OX40 agonist ivuxolimab. Receptors originate from an adult with an advanced solid tumor such as melanoma, head and neck, liver or kidney cancer. CDR3s include the opening cysteine and the closing phenylalanine or tryptophan. A D gene is named only where the DNA matches it firmly. Clone size is stated in some rows and not others, as once, few, many or a class when expanded.

>TRBV21-1|TRBJ1-2|-|-
TGTGCCAGCAGCAACGGGTATGGCTACACCTTC
CASSNGYGYTF
>TRBV5-1|TRBJ2-2|TRBD2|few
TGCGCCAGCAGCTTTAAGGGCTCGGTAGCGGGTGTCGGGGAGCTGTTTTTT
CASSFKGSVAGVGELFF
>TRBV5-1|TRBJ1-1|-|once
TGCGCCAGCAGCTTACAAGAGAACACTGAAGCTTTCTTT
CASSLQENTEAFF
>TRBV19|TRBJ2-1|TRBD1|-
TGTGCCAGTAGTGCGGGACAGGGGGCCCAGTTCTTC
CASSAGQGAQFF
>TRBV5-1|TRBJ2-3|TRBD2|-
TGCGCCAGCAGCCTACTAGCGGGCACAGATACGCAGTATTTT
CASSLLAGTDTQYF
>TRBV30|TRBJ1-5|TRBD1|-
TGTGCCTGGAGGACGCAGGGGGTCGCGGGGCAGCCCCAGCATTTT
CAWRTQGVAGQPQHF
>TRBV6-1|TRBJ1-2|-|-
TGTGCCAGCAGAAACACAGTGACTGGCTACACCTTC
CASRNTVTGYTF
>TRBV2|TRBJ2-5|TRBD2|-
TGTGCCAGCAGTCCCACAGGGGCAACTAGCGGGGGAGAGACCCAGTACTTC
CASSPTGATSGGETQYF
>TRBV19|TRBJ2-7|TRBD1|-
TGTGCCAGTAGTAGGACAGGGGCCTTGTTCGAGCAGTACTTC
CASSRTGALFEQYF
>TRBV2|TRBJ2-5|-|-
TGTGCCAGCAGTGCATCAGGGGCAGAGACCCAGTACTTC
CASSASGAETQYF
>TRBV4-1|TRBJ1-2|-|few
TGCGCCAGCAGCCAAGACACCAACGACCGATATGGCTACACCTTC
CASSQDTNDRYGYTF
>TRBV2|TRBJ1-5|-|few
TGTGCCAGCAGTGACGACGGGCCCCAGCATTTT
CASSDDGPQHF